Here is one TCR beta chain with its context. The specificity of this receptor is unknown. Within one base of it there is no much larger clone, and no base qualities were kept. This specimen belongs to a study of control samples from healthy donors and cancer patients (TCRdb year 2020). Receptor libraries were prepared by the immunoSEQ multiplex PCR assay. TCRdb stores this immuneACCESS table with in-frame sequences only. Part of the clones is absent; in the studies checked, under half of the shortfall reflects unresolved V genes, and no reason is known for the rest. Recorded for this sample are about 140,000 clones; under 95% of them occurred a single time. In total, the top ten clones hold more than 6.5% of the sample. Spanning cysteine to phenylalanine, the CDR3 consists of 15 amino acids. This entry keeps only the CDR3 DNA: 45 bases, framed from base 1. V lost 1 base and J lost 0 bases, and the count of bases not matched to a germline gene is 1. CDR1 MNHEY and CDR2 SMNVEV are derived from the germline V gene (reference sequence).

The sample consisted of blood. The rearranged segments are TRBV27 and TRBJ2-7; TRBD1 agrees with 9 junctional bases. The clonotype originates from a man between 18 and 35 years old in good health. The DNA is as follows: TGTGCCAGCAGTTTATGGACAGGGGCCTCCTACGAGCAGTACTTC. Its translation reads: CASSLWTGASYEQYF.